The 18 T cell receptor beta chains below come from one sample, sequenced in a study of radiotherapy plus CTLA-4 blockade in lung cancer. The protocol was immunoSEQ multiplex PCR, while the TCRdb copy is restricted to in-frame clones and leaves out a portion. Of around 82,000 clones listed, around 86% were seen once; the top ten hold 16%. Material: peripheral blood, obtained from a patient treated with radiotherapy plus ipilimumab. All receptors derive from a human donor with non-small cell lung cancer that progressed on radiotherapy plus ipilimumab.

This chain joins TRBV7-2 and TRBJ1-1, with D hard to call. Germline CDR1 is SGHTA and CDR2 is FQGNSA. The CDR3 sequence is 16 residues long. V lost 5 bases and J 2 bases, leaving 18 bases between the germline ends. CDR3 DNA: TGTGCCAGCAGCATGCAACGTGTGAGAGAAAACACTGAAGCTTTCTTT. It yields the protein CASSMQRVRENTEAFF.

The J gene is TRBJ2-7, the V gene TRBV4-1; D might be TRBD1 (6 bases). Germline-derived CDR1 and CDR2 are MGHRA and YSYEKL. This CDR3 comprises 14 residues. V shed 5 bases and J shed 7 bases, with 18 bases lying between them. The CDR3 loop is CASSVIGGQGEQYF. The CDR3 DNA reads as TGCGCCAGCAGCGTTATTGGGGGCCAAGGGGAGCAGTACTTC.

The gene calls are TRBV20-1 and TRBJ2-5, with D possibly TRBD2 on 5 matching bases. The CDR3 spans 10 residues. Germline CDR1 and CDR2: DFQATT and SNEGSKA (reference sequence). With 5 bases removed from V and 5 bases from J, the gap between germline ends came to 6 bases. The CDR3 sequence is CSARGETQYF. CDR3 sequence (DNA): TGCAGTGCTCGCGGGGAGACCCAGTACTTC.

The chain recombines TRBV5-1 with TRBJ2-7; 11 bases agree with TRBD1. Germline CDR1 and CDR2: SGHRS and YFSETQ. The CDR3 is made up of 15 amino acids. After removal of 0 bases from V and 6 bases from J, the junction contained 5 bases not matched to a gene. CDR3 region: CASSLAFGTGGEQYF. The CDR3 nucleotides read TGCGCCAGCAGCTTGGCCTTCGGGACAGGGGGCGAGCAGTACTTC.

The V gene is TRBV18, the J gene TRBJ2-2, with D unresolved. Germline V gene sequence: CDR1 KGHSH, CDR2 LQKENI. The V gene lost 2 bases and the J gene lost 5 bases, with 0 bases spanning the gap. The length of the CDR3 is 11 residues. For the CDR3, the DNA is TGTGCCAGCTCACCAACCGGGGAGCTGTTTTTT. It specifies CASSPTGELFF.

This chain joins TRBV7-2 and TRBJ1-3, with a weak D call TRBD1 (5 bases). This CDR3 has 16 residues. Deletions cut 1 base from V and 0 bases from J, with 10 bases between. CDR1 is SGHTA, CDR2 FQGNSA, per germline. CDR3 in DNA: TGTGCCAGCAGCTTAGGGTGGGGGGGCTCTGGAAACACCATATATTTT. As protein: CASSLGWGGSGNTIYF.

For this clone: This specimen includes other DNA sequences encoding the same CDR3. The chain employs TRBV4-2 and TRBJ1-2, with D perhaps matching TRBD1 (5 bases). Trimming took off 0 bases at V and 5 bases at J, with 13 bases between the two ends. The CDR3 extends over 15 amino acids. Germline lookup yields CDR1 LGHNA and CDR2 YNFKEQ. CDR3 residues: CASSQDWSGDYGYTF. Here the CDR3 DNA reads TGTGCCAGCAGCCAAGATTGGTCGGGGGATTATGGCTACACCTTC.

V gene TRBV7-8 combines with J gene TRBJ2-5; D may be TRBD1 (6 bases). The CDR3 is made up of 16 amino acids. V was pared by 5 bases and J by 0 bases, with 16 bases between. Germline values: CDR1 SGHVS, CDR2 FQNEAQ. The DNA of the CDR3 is TGTGCCAGCAGCCCCGGCAGGGGCGGATACCAAGAGACCCAGTACTTC. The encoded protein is CASSPGRGGYQETQYF.

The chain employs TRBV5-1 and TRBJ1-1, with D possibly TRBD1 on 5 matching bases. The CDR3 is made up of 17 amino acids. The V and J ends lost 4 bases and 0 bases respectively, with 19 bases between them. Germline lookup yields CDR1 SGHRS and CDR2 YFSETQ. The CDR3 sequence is CASSRISLGTLNTEAFF. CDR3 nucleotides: TGCGCCAGCAGCAGGATTTCCCTCGGGACCCTGAACACTGAAGCTTTCTTT.

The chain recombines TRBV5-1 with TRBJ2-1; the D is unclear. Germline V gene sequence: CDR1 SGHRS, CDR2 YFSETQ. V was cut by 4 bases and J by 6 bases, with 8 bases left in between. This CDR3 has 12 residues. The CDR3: CASSIVFNEQFF. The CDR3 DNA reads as TGCGCCAGCAGCATAGTATTCAATGAGCAGTTCTTC. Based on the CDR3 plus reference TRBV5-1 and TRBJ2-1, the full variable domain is KAGVTQTPRYLIKTRGQQVTLSCSPISGHRSVSWYQQTPGQGLQFLFEYFSETQRNKGNFPGRFSGRQFSNSRSEMNVSTLELGDSALYLCASSIVFNEQFFGPGTRLTVL.

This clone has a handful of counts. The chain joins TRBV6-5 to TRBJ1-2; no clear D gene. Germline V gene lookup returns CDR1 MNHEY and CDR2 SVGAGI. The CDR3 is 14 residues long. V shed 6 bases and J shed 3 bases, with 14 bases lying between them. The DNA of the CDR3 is TGTGCCAGCAGGGGCCCAGCCCGGGACTATGGCTACACCTTC. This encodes CASRGPARDYGYTF.

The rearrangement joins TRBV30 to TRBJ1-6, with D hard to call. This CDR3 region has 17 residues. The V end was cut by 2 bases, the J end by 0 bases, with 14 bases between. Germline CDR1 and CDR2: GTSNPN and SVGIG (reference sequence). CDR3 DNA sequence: TGTGCCTGGAGTTCCCCGGCGGAGAGCTCCTATAATTCACCCCTCCACTTT. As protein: CAWSSPAESSYNSPLHF.

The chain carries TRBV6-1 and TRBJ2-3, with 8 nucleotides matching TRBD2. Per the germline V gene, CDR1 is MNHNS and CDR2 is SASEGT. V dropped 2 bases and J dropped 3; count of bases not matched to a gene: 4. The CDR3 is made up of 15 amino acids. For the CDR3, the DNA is TGTGCCAGCAGTGAACCCGGGGGGGGTACAGATACGCAGTATTTT. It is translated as CASSEPGGGTDTQYF.

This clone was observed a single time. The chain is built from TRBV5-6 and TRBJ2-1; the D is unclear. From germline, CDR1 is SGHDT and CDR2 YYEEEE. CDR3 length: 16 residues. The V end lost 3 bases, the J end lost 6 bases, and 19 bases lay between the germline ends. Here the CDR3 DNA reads TGTGCCAGCAGCTCCCTTAGGGCAGGCCGGCCCAATGAGCAGTTCTTC. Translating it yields CASSSLRAGRPNEQFF.

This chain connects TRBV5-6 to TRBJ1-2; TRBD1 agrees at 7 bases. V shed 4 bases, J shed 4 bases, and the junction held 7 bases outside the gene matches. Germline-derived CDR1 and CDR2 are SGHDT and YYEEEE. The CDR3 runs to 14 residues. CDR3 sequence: CASSPDRALYGYTF. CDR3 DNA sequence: TGTGCCAGCAGCCCAGACAGGGCACTCTATGGCTACACCTTC.

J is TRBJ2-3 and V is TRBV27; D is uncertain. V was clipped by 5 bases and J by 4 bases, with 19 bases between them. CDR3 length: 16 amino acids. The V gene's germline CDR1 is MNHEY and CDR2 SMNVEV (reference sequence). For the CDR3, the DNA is TGTGCCAGCAGTGCCCGATATGCTGGCCCCGCAGATACGCAGTATTTT. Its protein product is CASSARYAGPADTQYF.

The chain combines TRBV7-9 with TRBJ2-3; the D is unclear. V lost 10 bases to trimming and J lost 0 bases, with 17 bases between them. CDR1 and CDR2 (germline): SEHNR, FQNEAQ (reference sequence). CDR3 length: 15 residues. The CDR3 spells CAKISRLFSTDTQYF. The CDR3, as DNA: TGTGCCAAGATTTCTCGGCTTTTTAGCACAGATACGCAGTATTTT.

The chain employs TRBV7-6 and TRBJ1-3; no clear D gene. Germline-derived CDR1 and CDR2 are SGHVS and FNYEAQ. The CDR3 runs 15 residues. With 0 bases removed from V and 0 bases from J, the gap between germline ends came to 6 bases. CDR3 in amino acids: CASSLATISGNTIYF. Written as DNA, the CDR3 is TGTGCCAGCAGCTTAGCGACGATCTCTGGAAACACCATATATTTT. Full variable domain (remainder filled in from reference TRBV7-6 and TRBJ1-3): GAGVSQSPRYKVTKRGQDVALRCDPISGHVSLYWYRQALGQGPEFLTYFNYEAQQDKSGLPNDRFSAERPEGSISTLTIQRTEQRDSAMYRCASSLATISGNTIYFGEGSWLTVV.